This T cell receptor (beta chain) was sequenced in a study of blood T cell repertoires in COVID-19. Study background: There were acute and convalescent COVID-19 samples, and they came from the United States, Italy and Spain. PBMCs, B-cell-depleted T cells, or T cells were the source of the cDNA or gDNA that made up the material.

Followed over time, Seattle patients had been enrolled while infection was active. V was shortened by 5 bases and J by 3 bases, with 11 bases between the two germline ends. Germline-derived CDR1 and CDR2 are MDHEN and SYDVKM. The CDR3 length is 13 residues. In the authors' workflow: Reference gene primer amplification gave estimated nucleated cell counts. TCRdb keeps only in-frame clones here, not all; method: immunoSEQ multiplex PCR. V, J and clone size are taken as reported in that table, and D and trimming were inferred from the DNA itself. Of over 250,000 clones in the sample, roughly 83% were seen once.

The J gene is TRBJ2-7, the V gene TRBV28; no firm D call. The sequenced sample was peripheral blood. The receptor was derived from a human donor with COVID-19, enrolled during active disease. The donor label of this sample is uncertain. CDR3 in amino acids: CASSPPLYYEQYF. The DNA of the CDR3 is TGTGCCAGCAGTCCGCCCCTATACTACGAGCAGTACTTC.